This is a list of T cell receptor beta chains from one sample in a study of response to subunit inactivated influenza vaccine. TCRdb reanalysed the RT-PCR reads using MiXCR and keeps one entry per CDR3 protein. Of hundreds of thousands of distinct CDR3 sequences in the sample, about 15% were seen once. The sample was PBMCs from blood, taken 14 to 15 days before vaccination. The receptors were gathered from a man aged 50-60 years who received an inactivated influenza vaccine. Each CDR3 is given with its conserved first and last residue. D genes are given only for firm matches. Clone size appears in some rows only: once, few, many, or a class for an expanded clone.

TRBV25-1	NA	NA	TRBJ1-1	18	CASSPAIGGQRVNTEAFF	TGTGCCAGCAGCCCCGCGATTGGGGGGCAAAGGGTGAACACTGAAGCTTTCTTT
TRBV6-2/TRBV6-3	few	NA	TRBJ2-7	14	CASSSLLGGYEQYF	TGTGCCAGCAGTTCATTACTAGGCGGCTACGAGCAGTACTTC
TRBV6-2/TRBV6-3	few	NA	TRBJ1-5	16	CASSYNSGRSNQPQHF	TGTGCCAGCAGTTACAATTCGGGGAGAAGCAATCAGCCCCAGCATTTT
TRBV27	few	NA	TRBJ2-1	14	CASSQGLSYNEQFF	TGTGCCAGCAGCCAGGGTTTGTCCTACAATGAGCAGTTCTTC
TRBV12-3/TRBV12-4	NA	NA	TRBJ2-5	14	CASSLTAPRETQYF	TGTGCCAGCAGTTTGACGGCACCTCGAGAGACCCAGTACTTC
TRBV20-1	NA	TRBD1	TRBJ2-7	15	CSASPGQGNRNEQYF	TGCAGTGCATCACCGGGACAGGGTAACCGCAACGAGCAGTACTTC
TRBV2	few	NA	TRBJ1-5	13	CASSVGVQQPQHF	TGTGCCAGCAGTGTGGGGGTGCAACAGCCCCAGCATTTT
TRBV15	few	TRBD1	TRBJ1-2	19	CATSRDRGTANIANYGYTF	TGTGCCACCAGCAGAGATCGTGGGACAGCCAATATAGCTAACTATGGCTACACCTTC
TRBV28	NA	NA	TRBJ1-2	13	CASSAGINYGYTF	TGTGCCAGCAGTGCCGGGATAAACTATGGCTACACCTTC
TRBV7-8	NA	TRBD1	TRBJ2-7	14	CASSIRDRALEQYF	TGTGCCAGCAGCATCCGGGACAGGGCTCTCGAGCAGTACTTC
TRBV7-2	NA	TRBD1	TRBJ2-2	17	CASSSGTGQVGIGELFF	TGTGCCAGCAGCTCCGGGACAGGGCAAGTGGGTATCGGGGAGCTGTTTTTT
TRBV27	few	NA	TRBJ2-1	14	CASTATMAMGEQFF	TGTGCCAGCACCGCGACCATGGCTATGGGGGAGCAGTTCTTC
TRBV6-5	NA	TRBD1	TRBJ2-5	16	CASSYSMGQGRQTQYF	TGTGCCAGCAGTTACTCGATGGGACAGGGACGACAGACCCAGTACTTC
TRBV12-3/TRBV12-4	many	TRBD1	TRBJ1-5	13	CASSAGGNQPQHF	TGTGCCAGCAGTGCAGGGGGGAATCAGCCCCAGCATTTT
TRBV20-1	many	TRBD2	TRBJ2-5	17	CSARDVTSGWFQETQYF	TGCAGTGCTAGAGATGTGACTAGCGGTTGGTTCCAAGAGACCCAGTACTTC
TRBV7-3	NA	NA	TRBJ2-7	15	CASSLHPTSIGEQYF	TGTGCCAGCAGCTTACACCCCACTAGCATCGGCGAGCAGTACTTC
TRBV4-2	few	NA	TRBJ2-7	15	CASSQEWDNYDEQYF	TGTGCCAGCAGCCAAGAATGGGACAACTACGACGAGCAGTACTTC
TRBV20-1	NA	NA	TRBJ2-3	14	CSASQPGFTDTHYF	TGCAGTGCTAGTCAGCCGGGGTTCACAGATACGCATTATTTT
TRBV19	NA	TRBD1	TRBJ2-1	14	CASSIGDRGFEQFF	TGTGCCAGTAGTATAGGAGACAGGGGATTCGAGCAGTTCTTC
TRBV6-2/TRBV6-3	many	TRBD1	TRBJ1-5	14	CASSETGGYQPQHF	TGTGCCAGCAGCGAGACAGGGGGCTATCAGCCCCAGCATTTT
TRBV7-9	NA	NA	TRBJ2-7	16	CASSFFGRRGGIEQYF	TGTGCCAGCAGCTTCTTCGGCCGAAGGGGCGGGATCGAGCAGTACTTC
TRBV6-5	few	TRBD2	TRBJ2-5	14	CASSYWREGETQYF	TGTGCCAGCAGTTACTGGAGGGAGGGAGAGACCCAGTACTTC
TRBV7-2	few	NA	TRBJ2-5	16	CASSHPLGAGQETQYF	TGTGCCAGCAGCCATCCCCTTGGGGCAGGCCAAGAGACCCAGTACTTC
TRBV7-9	NA	TRBD1	TRBJ2-4	14	CASSSTGGQNIQYF	TGTGCCAGCAGCTCGACAGGGGGTCAGAACATTCAGTACTTC
TRBV16	few	TRBD1	TRBJ1-6	15	CASSPTGGLVSPLHF	TGTGCCAGCAGCCCTACAGGGGGACTGGTTTCACCCCTCCACTTT
TRBV19	NA	NA	TRBJ1-1	15	CASSERGSSGTEAFF	TGTGCCAGTAGTGAACGGGGCTCAAGCGGCACTGAAGCTTTCTTT
TRBV12-3/TRBV12-4	few	NA	TRBJ1-2	16	CASSFRDSTRDYGYTF	TGTGCCAGCAGTTTCAGGGACTCCACCCGAGACTATGGCTACACCTTC
TRBV7-2	NA	NA	TRBJ2-2	15	CASGTGTSNTGELFF	TGTGCCAGCGGGACCGGGACTTCGAACACCGGGGAGCTGTTTTTT
TRBV19	NA	TRBD1	TRBJ1-1	12	CASGTGYSEAFF	TGTGCCAGTGGGACAGGGTATTCTGAAGCTTTCTTT
TRBV6-1	NA	TRBD1	TRBJ1-5	18	CASSLTSGQSHSNQPQHF	TGTGCCAGCAGCCTAACGTCGGGACAGTCCCATAGCAATCAGCCCCAGCATTTT
TRBV29-1	few	NA	TRBJ2-2	14	CSVVRAGRPGELFF	TGCAGCGTTGTCCGCGCAGGGAGGCCCGGGGAGCTGTTTTTT
TRBV29-1	NA	NA	TRBJ2-7	11	CSAYSRYEQYF	TGCAGCGCATACAGCCGCTACGAGCAGTACTTC
TRBV6-5	NA	NA	TRBJ2-7	16	CASSSEAGLLPPEQYF	TGTGCCAGCAGTTCCGAGGCGGGACTCCTCCCCCCCGAGCAGTACTTC
TRBV29-1	NA	NA	TRBJ2-2	18	CSHERAGAPLRNTGELFF	TGCAGCCATGAAAGGGCGGGGGCCCCTCTAAGGAACACCGGGGAGCTGTTTTTT
TRBV27	few	NA	TRBJ2-1	14	CASSFFADNNEQFF	TGTGCCAGCAGTTTCTTCGCGGATAACAATGAGCAGTTCTTC
TRBV5-6	NA	TRBD1	TRBJ2-4	14	CASSKRDRAGIQYF	TGTGCCAGCAGCAAACGGGACAGGGCTGGCATTCAGTACTTC
TRBV20-1	NA	TRBD1	TRBJ2-7	13	CSAPGQGVNEQYF	TGCAGTGCACCGGGACAGGGGGTTAACGAGCAGTACTTC
TRBV7-9	NA	TRBD2	TRBJ2-3	15	CASSSSGRAADTQYF	TGTGCCAGCAGCTCGAGCGGGAGGGCCGCAGATACGCAGTATTTT
TRBV6-1	few	NA	TRBJ2-1	17	CASSERLSGASYNEQFF	TGTGCCAGCAGTGAAAGGCTCTCAGGGGCCTCCTACAATGAGCAGTTCTTC
TRBV19	few	NA	TRBJ1-4	12	CASMTGNEKLFF	TGTGCCAGTATGACAGGAAATGAAAAACTGTTTTTT
TRBV9	few	NA	TRBJ1-2	14	CASSVGTTNYGYTF	TGTGCCAGCAGCGTGGGGACAACTAACTATGGCTACACCTTC
TRBV20-1	NA	NA	TRBJ2-3	14	CSARDWEMTDTQYF	TGCAGTGCTAGAGATTGGGAGATGACAGATACGCAGTATTTT
TRBV5-1	few	NA	TRBJ2-2	15	CASSLASDRTGELFF	TGCGCCAGCAGCCTGGCTAGCGACCGCACCGGGGAGCTGTTTTTT
TRBV9	few	NA	TRBJ1-2	16	CASSVGAQGKNYGYTF	TGTGCCAGCAGCGTAGGAGCGCAGGGGAAGAACTATGGCTACACCTTC
TRBV6-2/TRBV6-3	NA	TRBD1	TRBJ1-1	12	CASSPTGYGAFF	TGTGCCAGCAGCCCGACAGGGTACGGAGCTTTCTTT
TRBV20-1	few	TRBD1	TRBJ2-2	17	CSARDGRTGGNTGELFF	TGCAGTGCTAGAGACGGAAGGACAGGGGGCAACACCGGGGAGCTGTTTTTT